Below, 14 T cell receptor beta chains from the same sample are listed, as sequenced in a study of cytomegalovirus exposure and HLA in healthy donors. PCR used 60 Vbeta primers and 13 Jbeta primers. The assay was immunoSEQ multiplex PCR, and TCRdb's table has in-frame clones only and misses some. Of some 190,000 clones listed, around 84% are singletons. Sequences were obtained from PBMCs. These receptors were obtained from a woman younger than 30 in good health and CMV-seronegative.

The sample holds one count of this clone. The V and J genes are TRBV10-2 and TRBJ2-7; 9 bases are a match to TRBD2. The CDR3 covers 13 residues. From germline, CDR1 is WSHSY and CDR2 SAAADI. With V trimmed by 4 bases and J by 5 bases, 3 bases remained unmatched. CDR3 in DNA: TGCGCCAGCAGTGGGACTAGCGCGGACGAGCAGTACTTC. Translating it yields CASSGTSADEQYF.

The rearrangement uses TRBV4-1 and TRBJ1-4; 9 bases match TRBD1. The ends lost 4 bases at V and 2 bases at J; junction bases unmatched: 11. The CDR3 is 18 amino acids. CDR1 MGHRA and CDR2 YSYEKL come from the germline V gene. CDR3 coding DNA: TGCGCCAGCAGCCGCGGGACAGGGAAAGAGGGTACTAATGAAAAACTGTTTTTT. This translates into CASSRGTGKEGTNEKLFF.

The chain is built from TRBV10-3 and TRBJ1-1; 9 positions match TRBD1. V shed 7 bases and J 5 bases; nucleotides not matched to a gene: 11. The CDR3 is made up of 15 amino acids. Germline V gene sequence: CDR1 ENHRY, CDR2 SYGVKD. The CDR3 sequence: CAITEEDRGRTEAFF. The CDR3 DNA is TGTGCCATCACCGAAGAGGACAGGGGAAGGACTGAAGCTTTCTTT.

V gene TRBV28 combines with J gene TRBJ1-1; tentatively, D is TRBD1 (5 bases). Per germline, CDR1 MDHEN and CDR2 SYDVKM. V lost 3 bases to trimming and J lost 1 base, with 9 bases between them. This CDR3 contains 14 residues. In DNA, the CDR3 is TGTGCCAGCAGTTTGGGACTTCAGAACACTGAAGCTTTCTTT. This gives the protein CASSLGLQNTEAFF.

J is TRBJ1-5 and V is TRBV7-8; D is possibly TRBD1 (6 bases). Trimming took 1 base from V and 3 from J, leaving 13 bases between them. The V gene's germline CDR1 is SGHVS and CDR2 FQNEAQ. The CDR3 spans 16 residues. CDR3 coding DNA: TGTGCCAGCAGCTTAGGAATAGGGGGTTCCAATCAGCCCCAGCATTTT. As protein: CASSLGIGGSNQPQHF.

This chain connects TRBV27 to TRBJ2-7; D ambiguous. Trimming pared 5 bases from V and 2 bases from J, leaving 10 bases between. The V gene's germline CDR1 is MNHEY and CDR2 SMNVEV (reference sequence). The CDR3 is 13 amino acids. The CDR3 DNA is TGTGCCAGCAGTCCCGGAGAAGCCTACGAGCAGTACTTC. Its protein is CASSPGEAYEQYF.

The chain couples TRBV28 to TRBJ1-4, with TRBD1 identical over 7 bases. This CDR3 has 18 amino acids. V lost 4 bases to trimming and J lost 3 bases; unmatched junction nucleotides: 14. CDR1 and CDR2 (germline): MDHEN, SYDVKM. In DNA form, the CDR3 reads TGTGCCAGCAGTTCTCCCCCCGCAGCACAGGGGTCTAATGAAAAACTGTTTTTT. Translating it yields CASSSPPAAQGSNEKLFF.

The rearrangement links TRBV28 to TRBJ1-4; the match to TRBD1 covers 8 bases. CDR3 length equals 14 residues. Germline CDR1 reads MDHEN; CDR2 reads SYDVKM. J gave up 7 bases and V 6 bases, and 7 bases lay outside the gene matches. CDR3 amino acids: CASRPDRGSEKLFF. The CDR3 nucleotides are TGTGCCAGCAGACCCGACAGGGGTAGTGAAAAACTGTTTTTT.

The chain couples TRBV4-3 to TRBJ2-6; D may be TRBD2 (5 bases). This CDR3 region has 16 residues. The ends were cut back, 0 bases at V and 4 bases at J, with 10 bases in the middle. The germline CDR1 and CDR2 sequences are LGHNA and YSLEER. The CDR3 region is CASSQDAGLGANVLTF. CDR3 DNA: TGCGCCAGCAGCCAAGATGCGGGCCTCGGGGCCAACGTCCTGACTTTC.

The chain couples TRBV10-3 to TRBJ2-5; a weak D match, TRBD2 (6 bases). Germline values: CDR1 ENHRY, CDR2 SYGVKD. The length of the CDR3 is 15 residues. V was clipped by 6 bases and J by 5 bases, with 19 bases between them. CDR3 coding DNA: TGTGCCATCAGCAATAGCGGAGCCAGCCGGGAGACCCAGTACTTC. Its protein is CAISNSGASRETQYF.

The chain combines TRBV18 with TRBJ2-5; 10 nucleotides align to TRBD2. The DNA end favors TRBJ2-7, so the J call may be wrong. The length of the CDR3 is 15 residues. Germline CDR1 and CDR2: KGHSH and LQKENI. The CDR3 spells CASSQPAGGPHEQYF. The CDR3 DNA reads TGTGCCAGCTCACAGCCAGCGGGAGGGCCCCACGAGCAGTACTTC.

The sample holds one count of this clone. This sequence joins TRBV2 and TRBJ2-5, with TRBD2 identical over 9 bases. J was trimmed by 5 bases and V by 7 bases; bases with no gene match: 5. This CDR3 is 13 amino acids long. CDR1 and CDR2 (germline): SNHLY, FYNNEI. CDR3 in amino acids: CASIAGEGETQYF. CDR3 DNA sequence: TGTGCCAGCATAGCGGGAGAGGGCGAGACCCAGTACTTC.

CDR3: CASSLMGQGSGDTQYF. The CDR3 DNA reads TGTGCCAGCAGCTTAATGGGACAGGGGTCCGGGGATACGCAGTATTTT. V usage is TRBV7-3 and J usage is TRBJ2-3, with 10 bases matching TRBD1. Germline CDR1 SGHTA, CDR2 FQGTGA. The CDR3 loop spans 16 amino acids. V lost 1 base and J lost 6; bases outside the gene matches: 7.

This chain connects TRBV2 to TRBJ2-5; 10 bases line up with TRBD1. CDR3 size: 17 residues. V gave up 6 bases and J gave up 7 bases; unmatched junction bases: 17. Germline CDR1 SNHLY, CDR2 FYNNEI. The CDR3 nucleotides are TGTGCCAGCAGACCCTCCGGGACAGGGGTCCGGGGGGGGACCCAGTACTTC. Encoded protein: CASRPSGTGVRGGTQYF. Using reference TRBV2 and TRBJ2-5 for the parts outside the CDR3, the full variable domain is EPEVTQTPSHQVTQMGQEVILRCVPISNHLYFYWYRQILGQKVEFLVSFYNNEISEKSEIFDDQFSVERPDGSNFTLKIRSTKLEDSAMYFCASRPSGTGVRGGTQYFGPGTRLLVL.